The 21 T cell receptor beta chains below all came from one sample that was sequenced in a study of blood T cell repertoires in COVID-19. Assay: immunoSEQ multiplex PCR; the TCRdb copy retains only in-frame clones and omits some. The sample has about 120,000 clones, around 88% seen once. Sequenced material: peripheral blood. These TCRs come from a man aged 45-65 years with acute or convalescent COVID-19.

The chain links TRBV9 to TRBJ1-1; TRBD1 matches at 9 bases. The CDR3 runs 16 residues. Looked up from germline, CDR1 is SGDLS and CDR2 is YYNGEE. The trim removed 1 base at V and 1 base at J, leaving 5 bases unmatched. The chain's CDR3 is CASSVTWDRENTEAFF. CDR3 bases: TGTGCCAGCAGCGTAACGTGGGACAGGGAGAACACTGAAGCTTTCTTT.

The chain employs TRBV30 and TRBJ2-1; 7 bases match TRBD2. Germline trimming cut 0 bases from V and 4 bases from J; bases unmatched to any gene: 9. Germline V gene data show CDR1 as GTSNPN and CDR2 as SVGIG (reference sequence). This CDR3 spans 16 amino acids. The CDR3 sequence is CAWSVPLAGAYNEQFF. The CDR3 DNA sequence: TGTGCCTGGAGTGTACCCCTTGCGGGAGCTTACAATGAGCAGTTCTTC.

This chain uses TRBV12-3 or TRBV12-4 with TRBJ1-1; no reliable D call. CDR3 length equals 11 residues. V lost 5 bases to trimming and J lost 7 bases, with 8 bases between them. The CDR3 nucleotides read TGTGCCAGCAGTCTGACATATGAAGCTTTCTTT. This encodes CASSLTYEAFF.

The CDR3 here is CASQRLAGVDTQYF. In nucleotides, the CDR3 is TGTGCCAGCCAGAGACTAGCGGGTGTAGATACGCAGTATTTT. The chain recombines TRBV5-8 with TRBJ2-3; 10 bases are shared with TRBD2. Trimming at V came to 7 bases and at J to 5 bases, leaving 7 bases not matched to a gene. This CDR3 contains 14 residues. Germline V gene data show CDR1 as SGHTS and CDR2 as YDEGEE.

This clone was seen a single time. The CDR3 loop is CASSLANRGSPLHF. DNA of the CDR3: TGCGCCAGCAGCTTGGCCAACCGGGGTTCACCCCTCCACTTT. The V gene is TRBV5-1, the J gene TRBJ1-6; D remains unclear. V lost 0 bases to trimming and J lost 9 bases, with 10 bases between them. CDR1 is SGHRS and CDR2 is YFSETQ in the germline V gene. The CDR3 runs 14 residues.

V usage is TRBV5-1 and J usage is TRBJ2-5, with a weak D call TRBD1 (5 bases). Deletions cut 0 bases from V and 7 bases from J, with 19 bases between. The germline V gene has CDR1 SGHRS and CDR2 YFSETQ. This CDR3 contains 16 residues. CDR3 sequence (DNA): TGCGCCAGCAGCTTGGTTGTAGGGGCCAGCTCGGGGACCCAGTACTTC. Translated: CASSLVVGASSGTQYF.

This rearrangement joins TRBV4-1 to TRBJ1-3; D ambiguous. This CDR3 has 15 amino acids. V was cut by 5 bases and J by 8 bases, with 19 bases left in between. From germline, CDR1 is MGHRA and CDR2 YSYEKL. CDR3 sequence: CASSTPGRAGDTIYF. The CDR3 DNA reads TGCGCCAGCAGCACCCCGGGCCGAGCGGGAGACACCATATATTTT.

The rearrangement uses TRBV6-5 and TRBJ2-7, with D perhaps TRBD1 (6 bases). This CDR3 comprises 12 residues. CDR1 MNHEY and CDR2 SVGAGI come from the germline V gene. Trimming shortened V by 6 bases and J by 4 bases, and 10 bases separated the two germline ends. The CDR3 DNA sequence: TGTGCCAGCAGCGTACAGGGTTACGAGCAGTACTTC. It yields the protein CASSVQGYEQYF.

This clone showed up just once. The chain joins TRBV2 to TRBJ2-1; perhaps TRBD2 as D (6 bases). The CDR3 runs to 15 residues. From germline, CDR1 is SNHLY and CDR2 FYNNEI. Trimming pared 6 bases from V and 6 bases from J, leaving 18 bases between. The CDR3 region has the DNA TGTGCCAGCAGGGCGGGGTTAGGGGTGTTCAATGAGCAGTTCTTC. Translated: CASRAGLGVFNEQFF.

The rearrangement uses TRBV29-1 and TRBJ2-1; D is perhaps TRBD1 (7 bases). V lost 0 bases and J lost 7, with 19 bases in between. The CDR3 extends over 16 amino acids. Germline values: CDR1 SQVTM, CDR2 ANQGSEA. The CDR3 reads CSVEDGRQGEVNEQFF. The DNA of the CDR3 is TGCAGCGTTGAAGACGGAAGGCAGGGGGAGGTAAATGAGCAGTTCTTC.

In this sample, this clone turned up a few times. CDR3 coding DNA: TGTGCCAGCAGCGTAGGGGGACTTGCCTACAATGAGCAGTTCTTC. Translating it yields CASSVGGLAYNEQFF. The chain has TRBV9 and TRBJ2-1, with D tentatively TRBD2 (6 bases). Germline V gene data show CDR1 as SGDLS and CDR2 as YYNGEE. V was cut by 0 bases and J by 2 bases, with 9 bases left in between. The CDR3 spans 15 residues.

This chain joins TRBV28 and TRBJ2-3, with 7 bases lining up with TRBD1. With 4 bases clipped from V and 4 bases from J, the junction kept 5 bases outside the gene matches. This CDR3 spans 14 amino acids. The V gene's germline CDR1 is MDHEN and CDR2 SYDVKM. The CDR3 DNA reads TGTGCCAGCAGTTCCCAAGGGGGCGCAGATACGCAGTATTTT. It specifies CASSSQGGADTQYF.

J is TRBJ1-1 and V is TRBV4-1; D is uncertain. The CDR3 covers 13 residues. Germline CDR1 is MGHRA and CDR2 is YSYEKL. V lost 3 bases and J 4 bases, leaving 9 bases between the germline ends. This CDR3 is CASSQIPSTEAFF. CDR3 in DNA: TGCGCCAGCAGCCAGATACCCAGCACTGAAGCTTTCTTT.

The rearrangement joins TRBV7-9 to TRBJ2-7, with D perhaps TRBD1 (5 bases). Germline V CDR1 and CDR2: SEHNR, FQNEAQ (reference sequence). V lost 4 bases to trimming and J lost 3 bases, with 10 bases between them. The CDR3 has 13 amino acids. The CDR3 DNA reads TGTGCCAGCAGCTCCCAGGGTAACTACGAGCAGTACTTC. Residues: CASSSQGNYEQYF. Looking up the rest from reference TRBV7-9 and TRBJ2-7 gives the full variable domain: DTGVSQNPRHKITKRGQNVTFRCDPISEHNRLYWYRQTLGQGPEFLTYFQNEAQLEKSRLLSDRFSAERPKGSFSTLEIQRTEQGDSAMYLCASSSQGNYEQYFGPGTRLTVT.

The chain recombines TRBV19 with TRBJ1-5; D remains unclear. Trimming removed 5 bases from V and 3 bases from J, with 14 bases in between. The CDR3 sequence is 15 residues long. Germline-derived CDR1 and CDR2 are LNHDA and SQIVND (reference sequence). CDR3 DNA sequence: TGTGCCAGTAGTGTGGCAGGACTGGACAATCAGCCCCAGCATTTT. It is translated as CASSVAGLDNQPQHF.

This chain links TRBV18 with TRBJ1-2; 8 bases fit TRBD1. The CDR3 totals 16 residues. CDR1 is KGHSH and CDR2 is LQKENI in the germline V gene. The J segment lost 5 bases and the V segment lost 3 bases, leaving 11 bases of the junction unmatched. The DNA of the CDR3 is TGTGCCAGCTCACCCTTACAGGGGGGCGGTTATTATGGCTACACCTTC. Its translation is CASSPLQGGGYYGYTF. Looking up the rest from reference TRBV18 and TRBJ1-2 gives the full variable domain: NAGVMQNPRHLVRRRGQEARLRCSPMKGHSHVYWYRQLPEEGLKFMVYLQKENIIDESGMPKERFSAEFPKEGPSILRIQQVVRGDSAAYFCASSPLQGGGYYGYTFGSGTRLTVV.

J is TRBJ2-7 and V is TRBV2, with D maybe TRBD2 (5 bases). Germline loops: CDR1 SNHLY, CDR2 FYNNEI. V lost 6 bases and J 0 bases, leaving 15 bases between the germline ends. The CDR3 is 15 amino acids. This CDR3 reads CASRWAGPSSYEQYF. The CDR3 DNA sequence: TGTGCCAGCAGGTGGGCGGGCCCAAGCTCCTACGAGCAGTACTTC.

V usage is TRBV10-3 and J usage is TRBJ1-5; no reliable D call. Per the germline V gene, CDR1 is ENHRY and CDR2 is SYGVKD. V shed 6 bases and J shed 0 bases, with 12 bases lying between them. This CDR3 region has 15 residues. The CDR3 sequence is CAIRSGLASNQPQHF. CDR3 bases: TGTGCCATCAGATCAGGACTGGCTAGCAATCAGCCCCAGCATTTT.

The V gene is TRBV5-1, the J gene TRBJ2-5, with no clear D. The V gene lost 4 bases and the J gene lost 1 base, with 8 bases spanning the gap. Germline lookup yields CDR1 SGHRS and CDR2 YFSETQ. This CDR3 comprises 13 residues. The CDR3 DNA reads as TGCGCCAGCAGCCTGTCTATCCAAGAGACCCAGTACTTC. It codes for CASSLSIQETQYF.

J is TRBJ2-7 and V is TRBV5-6, with 8 bases that match TRBD2. CDR3 length: 17 residues. CDR1 SGHDT and CDR2 YYEEEE come from the germline V gene. V shed 4 bases, J shed 2 bases, and the junction held 14 bases outside the gene matches. The CDR3 DNA is TGTGCCAGCAGCCTCCGAGGGCCCGGGACTAGTCCCTACGAGCAGTACTTC. Its translation is CASSLRGPGTSPYEQYF.

The chain employs TRBV28 and TRBJ2-3, with TRBD2 identical over 8 bases. Germline-derived CDR1 and CDR2 are MDHEN and SYDVKM. This CDR3 spans 15 amino acids. Trimming cost V 6 bases and J 4 bases; bases outside gene matches: 9. The CDR3 is CASRELAGFPDTQYF. In nucleotides, the CDR3 is TGTGCCAGCAGGGAGCTAGCGGGTTTCCCAGATACGCAGTATTTT.